This T cell receptor beta chain was recovered during a study of neoadjuvant anti-PD-1 for oral cavity cancer. The V and J ends lost 2 bases and 7 bases respectively, with 6 bases between them. CDR3 length: 13 residues. CDR1 and CDR2 (germline): MNHEY, SVGAGI. The assay was immunoSEQ multiplex PCR, and TCRdb's table has in-frame clones only and misses some. The sample holds roughly 6,600 clones, roughly 70% seen once. This clone was recorded a few times. V and J are TRBV6-5 and TRBJ1-6, with a possible D match to TRBD1 (5 bases). The clonotype was recovered from a person aged 40-85 years with oral cavity squamous cell carcinoma. The sequencing used PBMCs, collected before nivolumab (anti-PD-1) treatment. DNA of the CDR3: TGTGCCAGCAGTTACGAGGGGAATTCACCCCTCCACTTT. Amino acids: CASSYEGNSPLHF.